What follows are 24 T cell receptor beta chains derived from one specimen sequenced in a study of T cell clones after liver transplantation. Repertoires were generated with immunoSEQ multiplex PCR, while TCRdb's copy carries only in-frame clones and drops some. The top ten hold about 0.8% of the sample, which has roughly 120,000 clones, approximately 90% seen once. This specimen consisted of CD4+ T cells from blood, obtained 12 months after liver transplant. These receptors were obtained from a human patient who received a liver transplant. The graft donor may account for some of the T cells.

The chain recombines TRBV4-2 with TRBJ2-2; D tentatively reads TRBD1 or TRBD2 (6 bases each). V was shortened by 0 bases and J by 4 bases, with 15 bases between the two germline ends. The CDR3 loop spans 17 amino acids. The germline CDR1 and CDR2 sequences are LGHNA and YNFKEQ. The CDR3 loop is CASSQEKGDSVTGELFF. CDR3 nucleotide sequence: TGTGCCAGCAGCCAAGAAAAGGGGGACTCAGTCACCGGGGAGCTGTTTTTT.

The chain recombines TRBV10-3 with TRBJ2-3; possible D gene TRBD2, 5 bases. CDR1 and CDR2 (germline): ENHRY, SYGVKD. Deletions cut 3 bases from V and 2 bases from J, with 12 bases between. This CDR3 has 15 amino acids. DNA of the CDR3: TGTGCCATCAGTGACCGGACTTCATTCACAGATACGCAGTATTTT. Translation: CAISDRTSFTDTQYF.

The rearrangement joins TRBV5-6 to TRBJ1-4; no reliable D call. CDR1 and CDR2 (germline): SGHDT, YYEEEE. Deletions cut 2 bases from V and 8 bases from J, with 13 bases between. The CDR3 consists of 14 residues. CDR3 residues: CASSFKLAIEKLFF. The CDR3 nucleotides read TGTGCCAGCAGCTTCAAGCTTGCTATAGAAAAACTGTTTTTT. Supplemented by reference TRBV5-6 and TRBJ1-4, the full variable domain reads DAGVTQSPTHLIKTRGQQVTLRCSPKSGHDTVSWYQQALGQGPQFIFQYYEEEERQRGNFPDRFSGHQFPNYSSELNVNALLLGDSALYLCASSFKLAIEKLFFGSGTQLSVL.

The CDR3 nucleotides read TGTGCCAGCGGGGGTTTCTCTGGAAACACCATATATTTT. It codes for CASGGFSGNTIYF. The V call is TRBV9, the J call TRBJ1-3, with D perhaps matching TRBD1 (5 bases). The V and J ends lost 7 bases and 0 bases respectively, with 8 bases between them. Germline CDR1 SGDLS, CDR2 YYNGEE. This CDR3 has 13 residues. Looking up the rest from reference TRBV9 and TRBJ1-3 gives the full variable domain: DSGVTQTPKHLITATGQRVTLRCSPRSGDLSVYWYQQSLDQGLQFLIQYYNGEERAKGNILERFSAQQFPDLHSELNLSSLELGDSALYFCASGGFSGNTIYFGEGSWLTVV.

The chain links TRBV6-4 to TRBJ2-7; D is unclear. CDR3 length: 10 residues. Germline assignment: CDR1 MRHNA and CDR2 SNTAGT. V was trimmed by 7 bases and J by 6 bases, leaving 7 bases between them. In nucleotides, the CDR3 is TGTGCCAGCACGGGCCGCGAGCAGTACTTC. It translates to CASTGREQYF.

This chain connects TRBV28 to TRBJ2-7; 9 bases match TRBD1. The V gene's germline CDR1 is MDHEN and CDR2 SYDVKM. This CDR3 is 13 amino acids long. Trimming took 7 bases from V and 6 from J; bases not matched to a gene: 7. CDR3 residues: CASKGTGGREQYF. The CDR3 DNA reads as TGTGCCAGCAAGGGAACAGGGGGCCGCGAGCAGTACTTC.

A single count supports this clone. The gene calls are TRBV2 and TRBJ2-7, with TRBD1 matching 7 bases. This CDR3 spans 14 amino acids. V dropped 1 base and J dropped 2; count of bases not matched to a gene: 2. CDR1 is SNHLY, CDR2 FYNNEI, per germline. CDR3 coding DNA: TGTGCCAGCAGTGAAGGGACAGGCGCCTACGAGCAGTACTTC. Translation gives CASSEGTGAYEQYF.

The chain combines TRBV4-3 with TRBJ2-6, with TRBD1 as a possible D gene (5 bases). The CDR3 has 19 residues. Germline V CDR1 and CDR2: LGHNA, YSLEER. Trimming pared 0 bases from V and 0 bases from J, leaving 15 bases between. The CDR3 region has the DNA TGCGCCAGCAGCCAAGAGAGTGTCAGGGCCTCCTCTGGGGCCAACGTCCTGACTTTC. This translates into CASSQESVRASSGANVLTF.

The V and J genes are TRBV21-1 and TRBJ2-7; the D call TRBD2 from the table was never checked on the DNA. TRBV21-1 is designated a pseudogene. The CDR3 is 16 amino acids. The CDR3 coding sequence is TGTGCCAGCAGCACCCCTTGGACTAGCGGGAGCTACGAGCAGTACTTC. Translation gives CASSTPWTSGSYEQYF.

V and J are TRBV2 and TRBJ2-7; 10 nucleotides line up with TRBD1. Trimming removed 7 bases from V and 3 bases from J; junction bases left unmatched: 3. The CDR3 covers 13 residues. The germline V gene has CDR1 SNHLY and CDR2 FYNNEI. The CDR3 reads CASKRDRGYEQYF. CDR3 sequence (DNA): TGTGCCAGCAAACGGGACAGGGGCTACGAGCAGTACTTC. Combining the CDR3 with reference TRBV2 and TRBJ2-7 gives the whole variable domain EPEVTQTPSHQVTQMGQEVILRCVPISNHLYFYWYRQILGQKVEFLVSFYNNEISEKSEIFDDQFSVERPDGSNFTLKIRSTKLEDSAMYFCASKRDRGYEQYFGPGTRLTVT.

The chain has TRBV28 and TRBJ1-2, with D perhaps matching TRBD1 (5 bases). V was trimmed by 9 bases and J by 1 base, leaving 15 bases between them. In germline, CDR1 is MDHEN, CDR2 SYDVKM. The CDR3 has 14 residues. The CDR3 DNA reads as TGTGCCAGTACCAGGGAGTCGGTTAACTATGGCTACACCTTC. As protein: CASTRESVNYGYTF.

The rearrangement joins TRBV19 to TRBJ1-5; 7 nucleotides line up with TRBD1. CDR3 length equals 15 residues. The V gene's germline CDR1 is LNHDA and CDR2 SQIVND (reference sequence). V gave up 5 bases and J gave up 0 bases; unmatched junction bases: 4. CDR3 nucleotide sequence: TGTGCCAGTAGTCGGAGGGGGCCTAGCAATCAGCCCCAGCATTTT. The encoded protein is CASSRRGPSNQPQHF.

The chain couples TRBV5-1 to TRBJ1-1, with unresolved D. The CDR3 spans 16 residues. Germline CDR1 and CDR2: SGHRS and YFSETQ. Trimming removed 4 bases from V and 0 bases from J, with 16 bases in between. CDR3 amino acids: CASSRERTWLNTEAFF. The CDR3 DNA reads as TGCGCCAGCAGCAGAGAAAGGACGTGGTTGAACACTGAAGCTTTCTTT.

The chain recombines TRBV2 with TRBJ2-7, with 10 bases lining up with TRBD1. The CDR3 is 14 amino acids. Germline CDR1 SNHLY, CDR2 FYNNEI. The V and J ends lost 6 bases and 3 bases, in that order; junction bases with no gene match: 5. CDR3: CASSLRTGGYEQYF. CDR3 DNA: TGTGCCAGCAGCCTCCGGACAGGGGGCTACGAGCAGTACTTC.

The V and J genes are TRBV7-2 and TRBJ2-3; D is undetermined. V was clipped by 2 bases and J by 5 bases, with 5 bases between them. Germline CDR1 reads SGHTA; CDR2 reads FQGNSA. The CDR3 loop spans 12 amino acids. The CDR3 reads CASSLIRDTQYF. The CDR3 DNA reads as TGTGCCAGCAGCTTAATTCGAGATACGCAGTATTTT.

J is TRBJ2-1 and V is TRBV30, with a tentative D call TRBD2 (5 bases). The ends were cut back, 1 base at V and 9 bases at J, with 10 bases in the middle. This CDR3 has 12 amino acids. The germline V gene has CDR1 GTSNPN and CDR2 SVGIG (reference sequence). The CDR3 spells CAWSESRGEQFF. In DNA, the CDR3 is TGTGCCTGGAGTGAATCTCGGGGTGAGCAGTTCTTC. Complete variable domain (other parts from reference TRBV30 and TRBJ2-1): SQTIHQWPATLVQPVGSPLSLECTVEGTSNPNLYWYRQAAGRGLQLLFYSVGIGQISSEVPQNLSASRPQDRQFILSSKKLLLSDSGFYLCAWSESRGEQFFGPGTRLTVL.

The J gene is TRBJ2-2, the V gene TRBV6-6, with TRBD1 matching over 11 bases. The germline CDR1 and CDR2 sequences are MNHNY and SVGAGI (reference sequence). V shed 4 bases and J 0 bases; nucleotides not matched to a gene: 1. CDR3 length: 16 amino acids. The CDR3 DNA is TGTGCCAGCAGTTTGGGACAGGGGGCGAACACCGGGGAGCTGTTTTTT. Its translation: CASSLGQGANTGELFF.

The chain couples TRBV5-1 to TRBJ1-4, with D possibly being TRBD1 (5 bases). Germline V gene lookup returns CDR1 SGHRS and CDR2 YFSETQ. Deletions cut 3 bases from V and 8 bases from J, with 14 bases between. The CDR3 is made up of 14 amino acids. CDR3 sequence reads: CASSYAGEREKLFF. In nucleotides, the CDR3 is TGCGCCAGCAGCTATGCGGGGGAGAGGGAAAAACTGTTTTTT.

The chain employs TRBV18 and TRBJ1-1; perhaps TRBD1 as D (5 bases). Germline-derived CDR1 and CDR2 are KGHSH and LQKENI. Trimming took off 6 bases at V and 1 base at J, with 12 bases between the two ends. There are 14 residues in the CDR3. As DNA, the CDR3 is TGTGCCAGCTCGCTAGGGGCAGGGAACACTGAAGCTTTCTTT. This translates into CASSLGAGNTEAFF. Using reference TRBV18 and TRBJ1-1 for the parts outside the CDR3, the full variable domain is NAGVMQNPRHLVRRRGQEARLRCSPMKGHSHVYWYRQLPEEGLKFMVYLQKENIIDESGMPKERFSAEFPKEGPSILRIQQVVRGDSAAYFCASSLGAGNTEAFFGQGTRLTVV.

This rearrangement joins TRBV29-1 to TRBJ2-1; D perhaps matches TRBD1 (5 bases). The germline V gene has CDR1 SQVTM and CDR2 ANQGSEA. The CDR3 runs to 14 residues. V was shortened by 2 bases and J by 6 bases, with 14 bases between the two germline ends. The CDR3: CSVERQLGINEQFF. The CDR3, as DNA: TGCAGCGTTGAAAGACAGCTAGGGATCAATGAGCAGTTCTTC.

The chain joins TRBV18 to TRBJ1-1; no definite D call. Germline values: CDR1 KGHSH, CDR2 LQKENI. The CDR3 is made up of 14 amino acids. Trimming stripped 0 bases from V and 6 bases from J, with 11 bases between. The CDR3 sequence: CASSPPQDGAEAFF. CDR3 bases: TGTGCCAGCTCACCACCGCAGGATGGGGCTGAAGCTTTCTTT.

The DNA for the CDR3 is TGTGCCAGCAGCTTACCGCAGGGATGGATCGCCACTGAAGCTTTCTTT. Its protein is CASSLPQGWIATEAFF. The chain has TRBV11-2 and TRBJ1-1, with a weak D call TRBD1 (5 bases). Germline V CDR1 and CDR2: SGHAT, FQNNGV. The V end lost 2 bases, the J end lost 4 bases, and 17 bases lay between the germline ends. CDR3 size: 16 residues.

V and J are TRBV19 and TRBJ1-5; no clear D gene. The CDR3 loop spans 13 amino acids. Germline V gives CDR1 LNHDA, CDR2 SQIVND (reference sequence). CDR3 DNA: TGTTACACCAGGAAGGACCTCAATCAGCCCCAGCATTTT. Translated: CYTRKDLNQPQHF.

This clone ranks as medium-sized. The chain has TRBV18 and TRBJ2-3; no clear D. The CDR3 is made up of 13 amino acids. The germline V gene encodes CDR1 KGHSH and CDR2 LQKENI. V lost 2 bases, J lost 7 bases, and 10 bases lay in between. The DNA for the CDR3 is TGTGCCAGCTCACCAACACAGTTCCATACGCAGTATTTT. It yields the protein CASSPTQFHTQYF.